This is a list of T cell receptor beta chains from one sample in a study of T cell responses to AZD1222 COVID-19 vaccine. Profiling relied on immunoSEQ multiplex PCR, and the TCRdb table lists in-frame clones only, not all of them. The data hold 120,000 or so clones, with roughly nine tenths observed a single time. The starting material was peripheral blood, obtained on day 0 of AZD1222 vaccination. These TCRs come from an adult in good health. CDR3s include the opening cysteine and the closing phenylalanine or tryptophan. The D gene is left open where the match is weak. Part of the rows lack a size; the others show once, few, many or a class for expanded clones.

abundance: .
j_gene: TRBJ1-1
d_gene: .
v_gene: TRBV3-1/TRBV3-2
CDR3aa: CASAGQNTEAFF
CDR3nt: TGTGCCAGCGCGGGACAGAACACTGAAGCTTTCTTT

abundance: .
j_gene: TRBJ1-6
d_gene: .
v_gene: TRBV5-6
CDR3aa: CASSLRWVSSYNSPLHF
CDR3nt: TGTGCCAGCAGCTTACGATGGGTGAGCTCCTATAATTCACCCCTCCACTTT

abundance: .
j_gene: TRBJ2-7
d_gene: .
v_gene: TRBV12-3/TRBV12-4
CDR3aa: CASSSQGIYEQYF
CDR3nt: TGTGCCAGCAGTTCCCAGGGCATTTACGAGCAGTACTTC

abundance: few
j_gene: TRBJ2-1
d_gene: .
v_gene: TRBV11-2
CDR3aa: CASSLLSRNEQFF
CDR3nt: TGTGCCAGCAGCTTACTATCACGGAATGAGCAGTTCTTC

abundance: .
j_gene: TRBJ1-2
d_gene: TRBD1
v_gene: TRBV5-5
CDR3aa: CASSFGPIGQGYGYTF
CDR3nt: TGTGCCAGCAGCTTTGGCCCTATCGGACAGGGCTATGGCTACACCTTC

abundance: .
j_gene: TRBJ2-7
d_gene: .
v_gene: TRBV6-5
CDR3aa: CASSYRPQGGEQYF
CDR3nt: TGTGCCAGCAGTTATCGTCCCCAGGGTGGCGAGCAGTACTTC

abundance: .
j_gene: TRBJ1-2
d_gene: TRBD1
v_gene: TRBV28
CDR3aa: CASSPLPGTGGSFGYTF
CDR3nt: TGTGCCAGCTCCCCACTCCCCGGAACAGGGGGTTCGTTTGGCTACACCTTC

abundance: .
j_gene: TRBJ1-1
d_gene: .
v_gene: TRBV6-5
CDR3aa: CASAQGQQNTEAFF
CDR3nt: TGTGCCAGCGCCCAGGGACAACAGAACACTGAAGCTTTCTTT

abundance: .
j_gene: TRBJ2-2
d_gene: .
v_gene: TRBV24-1
CDR3aa: CATSDPGARTGELFF
CDR3nt: TGTGCCACCAGTGATCCTGGGGCAAGGACCGGGGAGCTGTTTTTT

abundance: once
j_gene: TRBJ1-1
d_gene: .
v_gene: TRBV7-9
CDR3aa: CASSPLLSTGTNF
CDR3nt: TGTGCCAGCAGCCCCCTCCTTTCCACAGGCACAAACTTT

abundance: .
j_gene: TRBJ2-5
d_gene: TRBD2
v_gene: TRBV27
CDR3aa: CASSTRTSGRTETQYF
CDR3nt: TGTGCCAGCAGTACCCGGACTAGCGGGAGAACGGAGACCCAGTACTTC

abundance: .
j_gene: TRBJ2-7
d_gene: TRBD2
v_gene: TRBV7-6
CDR3aa: CASSKLAGDEQYF
CDR3nt: TGTGCCAGCAGCAAACTAGCGGGAGACGAGCAGTACTTC

abundance: .
j_gene: TRBJ2-1
d_gene: TRBD2
v_gene: TRBV7-8
CDR3aa: CASSLRLAGSSYNEQFF
CDR3nt: TGTGCCAGCAGCTTAAGGCTAGCGGGAAGCTCCTACAATGAGCAGTTCTTC

abundance: few
j_gene: TRBJ2-1
d_gene: .
v_gene: TRBV10-1
CDR3aa: CASTILGLLLCDEQFF
CDR3nt: TGCGCCAGCACTATTCTCGGACTGCTGTTATGCGATGAGCAGTTCTTC

abundance: .
j_gene: TRBJ2-5
d_gene: .
v_gene: TRBV28
CDR3aa: CASSLPGGGTETQYF
CDR3nt: TGTGCCAGCAGCCTCCCGGGTGGTGGGACAGAGACCCAGTACTTC

abundance: .
j_gene: TRBJ2-7
d_gene: .
v_gene: TRBV27
CDR3aa: CASSPSTASSYEQYF
CDR3nt: TGTGCCAGCAGTCCTTCGACAGCCAGCTCCTACGAGCAGTACTTC

abundance: .
j_gene: TRBJ1-5
d_gene: .
v_gene: TRBV15
CDR3aa: CATSNSADLSNQPQHF
CDR3nt: TGTGCCACCAGCAACTCAGCCGACCTTAGCAATCAGCCCCAGCATTTT

abundance: .
j_gene: TRBJ1-2
d_gene: .
v_gene: TRBV6-1
CDR3aa: CASSERVAYNYGYTF
CDR3nt: TGTGCCAGCAGTGAACGGGTAGCCTATAACTATGGCTACACCTTC

abundance: .
j_gene: TRBJ1-1
d_gene: .
v_gene: TRBV7-2
CDR3aa: CASSFWDLNTEAFF
CDR3nt: TGTGCCAGCAGCTTCTGGGATTTGAACACTGAAGCTTTCTTT

abundance: .
j_gene: TRBJ1-1
d_gene: .
v_gene: TRBV10-3
CDR3aa: CAIKLASNTEAFF
CDR3nt: TGTGCCATCAAGCTGGCCTCGAACACTGAAGCTTTCTTT

abundance: .
j_gene: TRBJ2-1
d_gene: .
v_gene: TRBV27
CDR3aa: CASSSKPTGWDEQFF
CDR3nt: TGTGCCAGCAGTTCTAAACCAACAGGGTGGGATGAGCAGTTCTTC

abundance: .
j_gene: TRBJ2-1
d_gene: .
v_gene: TRBV28
CDR3aa: CASTPTGSINEQFF
CDR3nt: TGTGCCAGCACCCCAACCGGGAGCATCAATGAGCAGTTCTTC

abundance: .
j_gene: TRBJ2-6
d_gene: TRBD1
v_gene: TRBV9
CDR3aa: CASSASSGGPSSGANVLTF
CDR3nt: TGTGCCAGCAGCGCATCGTCAGGGGGCCCTAGCTCTGGGGCCAACGTCCTGACTTTC

abundance: .
j_gene: TRBJ1-2
d_gene: .
v_gene: TRBV21-1
CDR3aa: CASSKERGHSYGYTF
CDR3nt: TGTGCCAGCAGCAAAGAGAGGGGGCATTCGTATGGCTACACCTTC

abundance: .
j_gene: TRBJ2-6
d_gene: .
v_gene: TRBV7-3
CDR3aa: CASSLRSGAGRSGANVLTF
CDR3nt: TGTGCCAGCAGCTTAAGAAGTGGGGCAGGTCGCTCTGGGGCCAACGTCCTGACTTTC

abundance: .
j_gene: TRBJ1-5
d_gene: .
v_gene: TRBV18
CDR3aa: CASSQGSGGNQPQHF
CDR3nt: TGTGCCAGCTCACAGGGATCAGGTGGCAATCAGCCCCAGCATTTT

abundance: .
j_gene: TRBJ2-7
d_gene: .
v_gene: TRBV19
CDR3aa: CASSIETAREQYF
CDR3nt: TGTGCCAGTAGTATAGAGACAGCTCGCGAGCAGTACTTC

abundance: .
j_gene: TRBJ2-7
d_gene: .
v_gene: TRBV7-9
CDR3aa: CASSPKGPYEQYF
CDR3nt: TGTGCCAGCAGCCCTAAGGGACCCTACGAGCAGTACTTC

abundance: .
j_gene: TRBJ1-1
d_gene: .
v_gene: TRBV7-3
CDR3aa: CASSSTGSRTEAFF
CDR3nt: TGTGCCAGCAGCTCAACGGGTTCGCGCACTGAAGCTTTCTTT

abundance: .
j_gene: TRBJ1-1
d_gene: .
v_gene: TRBV7-9
CDR3aa: CASSPNWRNTEAFF
CDR3nt: TGTGCCAGCAGCCCCAATTGGAGGAACACTGAAGCTTTCTTT

abundance: once
j_gene: TRBJ2-1
d_gene: .
v_gene: TRBV30
CDR3aa: CACGRYSGAPHNEQFF
CDR3nt: TGTGCCTGTGGTCGATATTCGGGAGCCCCCCACAATGAGCAGTTCTTC

abundance: .
j_gene: TRBJ2-5
d_gene: .
v_gene: TRBV7-8
CDR3aa: CASSLTWRNGETQYF
CDR3nt: TGTGCCAGCAGCTTAACTTGGCGGAACGGAGAGACCCAGTACTTC

abundance: .
j_gene: TRBJ2-7
d_gene: .
v_gene: TRBV12-3/TRBV12-4
CDR3aa: CASTGLGLYEQYF
CDR3nt: TGTGCCAGCACGGGCCTCGGGCTCTACGAGCAGTACTTC

abundance: .
j_gene: TRBJ1-6
d_gene: .
v_gene: TRBV30
CDR3aa: CAWSYEGGSPLHF
CDR3nt: TGTGCCTGGAGTTATGAGGGGGGATCACCCCTCCACTTT

abundance: .
j_gene: TRBJ1-4
d_gene: TRBD1
v_gene: TRBV6-1
CDR3aa: CASSESGQATNEKLFF
CDR3nt: TGTGCCAGCAGTGAATCTGGACAGGCAACTAATGAAAAACTGTTTTTT

abundance: .
j_gene: TRBJ1-1
d_gene: .
v_gene: TRBV28
CDR3aa: CASSSSRQVIEAFF
CDR3nt: TGTGCCAGCAGTTCCTCCAGACAGGTGATTGAAGCTTTCTTT

abundance: .
j_gene: TRBJ2-2
d_gene: TRBD2
v_gene: TRBV7-8
CDR3aa: CASGVAGNTGELFF
CDR3nt: TGTGCCAGTGGTGTAGCGGGGAACACCGGGGAGCTGTTTTTT

abundance: .
j_gene: TRBJ1-4
d_gene: .
v_gene: TRBV6-5
CDR3aa: CASSSFGGGEKLFF
CDR3nt: TGTGCCAGCAGCTCGTTTGGGGGAGGGGAAAAACTGTTTTTT

abundance: once
j_gene: TRBJ2-2
d_gene: TRBD1
v_gene: TRBV18
CDR3aa: CASSPAGTANTGELFF
CDR3nt: TGTGCCAGCTCACCAGCCGGGACAGCGAACACCGGGGAGCTGTTTTTT

abundance: .
j_gene: TRBJ1-1
d_gene: .
v_gene: TRBV28
CDR3aa: CASSPRGQGRTEAFF
CDR3nt: TGTGCCAGCAGCCCCCGGGGTCAGGGGCGGACTGAAGCTTTCTTT

abundance: few
j_gene: TRBJ1-3
d_gene: .
v_gene: TRBV9
CDR3aa: CASGGTSGNTIYF
CDR3nt: TGTGCCAGCGGAGGTACCTCTGGAAACACCATATATTTT

abundance: .
j_gene: TRBJ2-5
d_gene: .
v_gene: TRBV5-1
CDR3aa: CASSSRETQYF
CDR3nt: TGCGCCAGCAGCTCCCGAGAGACCCAGTACTTC

abundance: .
j_gene: TRBJ1-1
d_gene: TRBD1
v_gene: TRBV19
CDR3aa: CASSDRDATEAFF
CDR3nt: TGTGCCAGTAGTGACAGGGATGCCACTGAAGCTTTCTTT

abundance: .
j_gene: TRBJ2-2
d_gene: TRBD1
v_gene: TRBV5-5
CDR3aa: CASSFPGQGTTGELFF
CDR3nt: TGTGCCAGCAGCTTCCCGGGACAGGGAACCACCGGGGAGCTGTTTTTT

abundance: .
j_gene: TRBJ1-4
d_gene: .
v_gene: TRBV7-2
CDR3aa: CASSLDHPQGGVGKLFF
CDR3nt: TGTGCCAGCAGCTTAGACCACCCGCAAGGGGGGGTGGGGAAACTGTTTTTT

abundance: .
j_gene: TRBJ1-4
d_gene: TRBD1
v_gene: TRBV18
CDR3aa: CASSPQGQGEKLFF
CDR3nt: TGTGCCAGCTCACCACAGGGACAGGGCGAAAAACTGTTTTTT

abundance: .
j_gene: TRBJ2-3
d_gene: .
v_gene: TRBV7-6
CDR3aa: CASSLVSGSGTDTQYF
CDR3nt: TGTGCCAGCAGCTTAGTCAGCGGTTCGGGTACAGATACGCAGTATTTT

abundance: .
j_gene: TRBJ1-1
d_gene: .
v_gene: TRBV5-1
CDR3aa: CASSFFNRNTEAFF
CDR3nt: TGCGCCAGCAGCTTTTTTAACAGGAACACTGAAGCTTTCTTT

abundance: once
j_gene: TRBJ1-5
d_gene: .
v_gene: TRBV28
CDR3aa: CASSRAWGAQPQHF
CDR3nt: TGTGCCAGCAGTCGGGCCTGGGGGGCTCAGCCCCAGCATTTT

abundance: .
j_gene: TRBJ1-3
d_gene: TRBD1
v_gene: TRBV4-2
CDR3aa: CASRSTGTLTGNTIYF
CDR3nt: TGTGCCAGCAGATCGACAGGGACCCTTACTGGAAACACCATATATTTT